Sequencing of this T cell receptor beta chain was carried out in a study of monozygotic twins with inflammatory bowel disease (dated by TCRdb to about 2019). Context from the whole study: The full study comprised around 28 monozygotic twin pairs: nine German pairs (four IBD-concordant, five IBD-discordant) and 19 IBD-discordant Danish pairs. Within discordant pairs, disease-associated traits were sought mainly by comparing IBD patients with their genetically identical healthy co-twins. Each individual had, on average, about 151 000 unique TCRalpha sequences and 181 000 unique TCRbeta sequences available for analysis. Paper-wide results and their limitations: Measured by the inverse Simpson index, TCRbeta repertoire diversity was lower in IBD patients than in their healthy co-twins. Repertoire similarity did not differ between concordant and discordant twins, possibly due to limited statistical power. Compared with healthy twins, IBD patients had fewer clonotypes in common with other individuals, a difference most pronounced in patients showing signs of disease activity. Because patients received different immunosuppressive treatments, the repertoires may have picked up extra background noise and variability between individuals. The results gave no support for a single strong signal or clonotype linked to IBD. The analysis was unable to tell different T cell subtypes apart.

From each donor, a roughly 2.5 ml peripheral blood sample was collected into PAXgene tubes and stored at -80 degrees C. Without any T cell sorting, total RNA was extracted from whole blood using the PAXgene blood miRNA kit on an automated QIAcube. Deep TCRalpha and TCRbeta repertoire profiling with unique molecular barcoding was performed on peripheral blood of monozygotic twin pairs concordant or discordant for inflammatory bowel disease. For every twin pair, smoking habits were documented, and each individual was categorised as a current, former or never smoker. Libraries were prepared through 5' RACE. The input for every TCR library was 3,500 to 4,500 ng of total RNA. For each sample, cDNA synthesis with SMARTScribe reverse transcriptase was split into eight separate reactions. Unique molecular identifiers containing a 6-nucleotide sample barcode were introduced through template switching during cDNA synthesis. TCRalpha and TCRbeta cDNA was amplified in two nested PCRs of around 15 and 10 cycles, and bead purification was carried out after each PCR. Before amplification, the cDNA was treated with uracil DNA-glycosylase and purified using the QIAquick PCR purification kit. The second PCR was the step at which Illumina TruSeq-compatible adapters and sample-specific barcodes were added. Library quality and concentration were checked on TapeStation and Qubit, and libraries were pooled at roughly 5.1 ng each. Sequencing of pooled libraries was carried out on an Illumina HiSeq2500 single-index Rapid Run using 2 x 100 bp reads and custom sequencing primers. From the authors' description of their analysis: MiGEC version 1.2.6 was used for UMI-based consensus assembly, which corrected PCR and sequencing errors. MiXCR version 2.1.1 was used to carry out V(D)J alignment, clonotype assembly and CDR3 extraction. To normalise gene usage, clonotype sharing and MAIT/NKT TCR abundance, the analysis used the top 1000, 10 000 and 20 000 clonotypes per sample. Diversity was computed as the inverse Simpson index with the vegan R package after downsampling to 27 000 UMIs. Statistical testing used paired Mann-Whitney U tests on the discordant twin pairs and applied Benjamini-Hochberg correction for multiple testing. TCRdb reprocessed the public reads and reports one entry per CDR3 protein sequence, without DNA. In this record, the V and J calls reflect TCRdb's handling and not the investigators' own analysis. This sample's listing comprises more than 75,000 distinct CDR3 sequences. The ten largest clonotypes hold less than 7.5% of the sample.

CDR1 MGHRA and CDR2 YSYEKL are derived from the germline V gene. There are 15 amino acids in the CDR3, from cysteine to phenylalanine inclusive. No DNA is given. As to this clonotype: Its recognized antigen is unknown.

This receptor was taken from a human donor with ulcerative colitis or Crohn's disease, or a healthy co-twin of an affected twin (not recorded which). The V and J segments used are TRBV4-1 and TRBJ1-1. Sequences were obtained from blood. The CDR3 protein: CASSQIELLNTEAFF.